These 31 T cell receptor beta chains were all obtained from the same sample, sequenced in a study of blood T cells in healthy people across ages. The second PCR ran about 7 to 12 cycles with a sample-barcoded 5' primer and J-beta primers. TCRdb re-called the 5' RACE reads with MiXCR, one entry per CDR3 protein. Of hundreds of thousands of distinct CDR3 sequences listed, around 28% are singletons. Sequencing input: blood. The receptors come from a woman of 80 years or more in good health.

This clonotype was seen only once. The genes are TRBV20-1 and TRBJ1-4; D is possibly TRBD1 (6 bases). The CDR3 has 14 amino acids. Looked up from germline, CDR1 is DFQATT and CDR2 is SNEGSKA (reference sequence). Trimming stripped 6 bases from V and 5 bases from J, with 16 bases between. CDR3 in DNA: TGCAGTGCAGTATACAGGGAATTAAATGAAAAACTGTTTTTT. Translation: CSAVYRELNEKLFF.

The chain uses TRBV5-4 and TRBJ2-1; 7 positions agree with TRBD1. Germline V gene sequence: CDR1 SGHNT, CDR2 YYREEE (reference sequence). This CDR3 region has 13 residues. After removal of 4 bases from V and 13 bases from J, the junction contained 11 bases not matched to a gene. The CDR3 is CASSTQGWETQFF. The CDR3 bases are TGTGCCAGCAGCACACAGGGGTGGGAGACCCAGTTCTTC.

Only a few counts were recorded for this clonotype. The rearrangement joins TRBV6-5 to TRBJ1-1; TRBD1 matches 8 bases. Losses at the gene ends were 2 bases for V and 8 bases for J; bases not matched to a gene: 4. The CDR3 totals 13 residues. The germline CDR1 and CDR2 sequences are MNHEY and SVGAGI. The CDR3 sequence is CASSYLRDREAFF. The CDR3 DNA follows: TGTGCCAGCAGTTACCTTAGGGACAGGGAAGCTTTCTTT.

In its sample, this clonotype was seen many times. This may stem from a read error, because a much larger clone lies one nucleotide away. The chain has TRBV20-1 and TRBJ2-7; 11 bases fit TRBD1. CDR1 is DFQATT and CDR2 is SNEGSKA in the germline V gene (reference sequence). The V and J ends lost 6 bases and 6 bases, in that order; junction bases with no gene match: 10. CDR3 length equals 14 residues. The CDR3 nucleotides are TGCAGTGCCCAAGGCGGGACAGGGGGAGGCGAGCAGTACTTC. The encoded protein is CSAQGGTGGGEQYF.

This clonotype has just one count. This chain connects TRBV18 to TRBJ2-1; perhaps TRBD1 as D (5 bases). Trimming took 2 bases from V and 11 from J, leaving 10 bases between them. The germline V gene encodes CDR1 KGHSH and CDR2 LQKENI. The CDR3 length is 12 residues. CDR3 DNA: TGTGCCAGCTCACCAGACAGAAAACAGCAGTTCTTC. It yields the protein CASSPDRKQQFF.

The chain carries TRBV7-9 and TRBJ1-5, with 7 positions matching TRBD1. The CDR3 has 16 residues. Unmatched junction bases numbered 9, after V lost 1 base and J lost 6 bases. Germline V gene sequence: CDR1 SEHNR, CDR2 FQNEAQ (reference sequence). The CDR3 spells CASSLEGSRGGQPQHF. CDR3 in DNA: TGTGCCAGCAGCTTAGAAGGGAGCAGGGGGGGTCAGCCCCAGCATTTT.

This clonotype was recorded many times. This sequence joins TRBV7-8 and TRBJ2-3, with TRBD2 as a possible D gene (5 bases). The CDR3 runs 15 residues. The germline V gene encodes CDR1 SGHVS and CDR2 FQNEAQ. The V end lost 2 bases, the J end lost 2 bases, and 11 bases lay between the germline ends. The CDR3 loop reads CASSLFILDTDTQYF. For the CDR3, the DNA is TGTGCCAGCAGCTTATTTATACTAGACACAGATACGCAGTATTTT.

This clonotype was found many times. V usage is TRBV19 and J usage is TRBJ2-5; either TRBD1 or TRBD2 may supply D (5 bases each). CDR1 and CDR2 from the germline V gene are LNHDA and SQIVND (reference sequence). V dropped 9 bases and J dropped 7 bases, with 12 bases sitting between them. This CDR3 is 11 amino acids long. The CDR3 bases are TGTGCCAGCGAGAGGGGTGCGACCCAGTACTTC. Amino acids: CASERGATQYF.

A few counts support this clonotype. The V and J genes are TRBV11-3 and TRBJ2-3, with D possibly matching TRBD2 (7 bases). Germline CDR1 and CDR2: SGHNT and YENEEA. The CDR3 extends over 16 amino acids. V gave up 3 bases and J gave up 5 bases, with 18 bases separating them. The CDR3 sequence is CASSLRLGGARDTQYF. In DNA, the CDR3 is TGTGCCAGCAGCTTGCGTTTAGGGGGGGCGAGAGATACGCAGTATTTT.

Comments on this clonotype: A much more abundant neighbour one base away suggests this may be a read error. The chain has TRBV7-2 and TRBJ2-3; 10 nucleotides line up with TRBD2. The CDR3 is 16 amino acids. The germline gives CDR1 SGHTA, CDR2 FQGNSA. The CDR3 sequence is CANSRQRGGLRDTQYF. In DNA form, the CDR3 reads TGTGCCAACAGCCGACAGCGGGGGGGCCTACGGGATACGCAGTATTTT.

This clonotype was found many times. The chain has TRBV6-5 and TRBJ1-2; possible D gene TRBD1, 5 bases. Germline lookup yields CDR1 MNHEY and CDR2 SVGAGI. This CDR3 contains 12 residues. V was trimmed by 2 bases and J by 8 bases, leaving 9 bases between them. The CDR3 coding sequence is TGTGCCAGCAGTTACCTGGGGGTAGGCTACACCTTC. It encodes CASSYLGVGYTF.

This clonotype has only a few counts. The chain employs TRBV4-1 and TRBJ1-2, with 7 bases aligning to TRBD1. The CDR3 extends over 16 amino acids. J lost 0 bases, V lost 3 bases, and 7 bases had no gene match. CDR1 is MGHRA, CDR2 YSYEKL, per germline. CDR3 nucleotide sequence: TGCGCCAGCAGCCAGACCGGGACAGTTCCTAACTATGGCTACACCTTC. This codes for CASSQTGTVPNYGYTF.

The chain links TRBV12-3 or TRBV12-4 to TRBJ2-2; 7 nucleotides line up with TRBD1. The CDR3 covers 14 residues. With V trimmed by 7 bases and J by 3 bases, 5 bases remained unmatched. The CDR3 bases are TGTGCCAGCACCCGGACAGGCTACACCGGGGAGCTGTTTTTT. Amino acids: CASTRTGYTGELFF.

Ten or more counts support this clonotype. V is TRBV15 and J is TRBJ2-6; no reliable D call. The CDR3 extends over 14 amino acids. V lost 5 bases, J lost 0 bases, and 5 bases lay in between. Germline loops: CDR1 LNHNV, CDR2 YYDKDF (reference sequence). CDR3 residues: CATSWSSGANVLTF. The CDR3 DNA reads as TGTGCCACCAGCTGGAGCTCTGGGGCCAACGTCCTGACTTTC.

This clonotype was seen many times. This chain links TRBV10-1 with TRBJ2-1; 10 bases are a match to TRBD2. V shed 5 bases, J shed 15 bases, and the junction held 7 bases outside the gene matches. Germline-derived CDR1 and CDR2 are WNHNN and SYGVQD (reference sequence). The CDR3 has 12 residues. The CDR3 DNA is TGCGCCAGCAGTAGCGGGGGGGCCAATCGGTTCTTC. Protein product: CASSSGGANRFF.

This clonotype was seen just once. This rearrangement joins TRBV2 to TRBJ2-7, with unresolved D. Germline CDR1 reads SNHLY; CDR2 reads FYNNEI. V lost 0 bases, J lost 2 bases, and 8 bases lay in between. CDR3 length: 14 amino acids. The CDR3 coding sequence is TGTGCCAGCAGTGAAGCGACGATCGCCTACGAGCAGTACTTC. This translates into CASSEATIAYEQYF. Full variable domain (outside the CDR3, taken from reference TRBV2 and TRBJ2-7): EPEVTQTPSHQVTQMGQEVILRCVPISNHLYFYWYRQILGQKVEFLVSFYNNEISEKSEIFDDQFSVERPDGSNFTLKIRSTKLEDSAMYFCASSEATIAYEQYFGPGTRLTVT.

This clonotype was picked up many times. The chain joins TRBV15 to TRBJ2-5; tentatively, D is TRBD2 (6 bases). Per germline, CDR1 LNHNV and CDR2 YYDKDF (reference sequence). This CDR3 spans 15 amino acids. Between the trimmed V and J ends, which lost 0 bases and 5 bases, there was a span of 13 bases. The DNA for the CDR3 is TGTGCCACCAGCAGAGATCGTCCGGGGGTGGAGACCCAGTACTTC. Its protein product is CATSRDRPGVETQYF.

J is TRBJ2-3 and V is TRBV7-2, with 8 bases matching TRBD2. CDR3 size: 17 residues. Unmatched junction bases numbered 14, after V lost 4 bases and J lost 5 bases. Germline V gives CDR1 SGHTA, CDR2 FQGNSA. The chain's CDR3 is CASSSPRGGGMVDTQYF. CDR3 coding DNA: TGTGCCAGCAGCTCCCCTAGGGGCGGGGGGATGGTAGATACGCAGTATTTT.

This clonotype was counted at least ten times. V gene TRBV4-3 combines with J gene TRBJ1-4; possibly TRBD1 for D (5 bases). Trimming cost V 1 base and J 1 base, with 10 bases left between them. From germline, CDR1 is LGHNA and CDR2 YSLEER. There are 16 residues in the CDR3. CDR3 sequence (DNA): TGCGCCAGCAGCCAAGGGGACTTGGGAACTAATGAAAAACTGTTTTTT. Its protein product is CASSQGDLGTNEKLFF.

The V call is TRBV5-4, the J call TRBJ1-1; the match to TRBD1 covers 8 bases. The CDR3 runs to 15 residues. J gave up 4 bases and V 4 bases, and 9 bases lay outside the gene matches. The germline V gene has CDR1 SGHNT and CDR2 YYREEE (reference sequence). CDR3 residues: CASSTGQGRVTEAFF. The DNA of the CDR3 is TGTGCCAGCAGCACCGGACAGGGAAGGGTCACTGAAGCTTTCTTT.

To note about this clonotype: A read error is possible here, since a much larger clone lies one base away. The CDR3 does not end in the conserved phenylalanine or tryptophan, so this is likely a read error. This chain uses TRBV20-1 with TRBJ2-3, with D possibly TRBD2 on 6 matching bases. The length of the CDR3 is 17 residues. The V and J ends lost 1 base and 0 bases respectively, with 17 bases between them. Germline CDR1 DFQATT, CDR2 SNEGSKA (reference sequence). The CDR3 reads CSARGPLGGASTDTQYS. The DNA of the CDR3 is TGCAGTGCTAGAGGCCCGTTAGGAGGGGCCAGCACAGATACGCAGTATTCT.

Regarding this clonotype: An end of the junction does not agree with germline; a read error may underlie this. CDR3: CANSQWSRSDEQFF. In DNA form, the CDR3 reads TGTGCCAACAGCCAATGGTCCCGTTCGGATGAGCAGTTCTTC. V usage is TRBV16 and J usage is TRBJ2-1, with D unclear. Germline lookup yields CDR1 KGHSY and CDR2 FQNENV. This CDR3 is built from 14 residues.

There are a few counts of this clonotype. CDR3 DNA sequence: TGCGCCAGCAGCTTGGAACGGGGAGCTACTGGAAACACCATATATTTT. Amino acid sequence: CASSLERGATGNTIYF. The rearrangement links TRBV5-1 to TRBJ1-3; D is unresolved. V was trimmed by 0 bases and J by 2 bases, leaving 12 bases between them. The length of the CDR3 is 16 residues. Germline-derived CDR1 and CDR2 are SGHRS and YFSETQ.

In its sample, this clonotype was seen many times. The V gene is TRBV13, the J gene TRBJ2-5; tentative D call: TRBD1 (6 bases). The ends were cut back, 5 bases at V and 0 bases at J, with 10 bases in the middle. This CDR3 comprises 14 residues. CDR1 is PRHDT, CDR2 FYEKMQ, per germline (reference sequence). CDR3 residues: CASSIGQYQETQYF. CDR3 sequence (DNA): TGTGCCAGCAGCATTGGACAGTACCAAGAGACCCAGTACTTC. The entire variable domain, with the rest obtained from reference TRBV13 and TRBJ2-5, is as follows: AAGVIQSPRHLIKEKRETATLKCYPIPRHDTVYWYQQGPGQDPQFLISFYEKMQSDKGSIPDRFSAQQFSDYHSELNMSSLELGDSALYFCASSIGQYQETQYFGPGTRLLVL.

This clonotype was recorded many times. The chain is built from TRBV7-9 and TRBJ2-3; D remains ambiguous. There are 12 residues in the CDR3. Deletions cut 4 bases from V and 3 bases from J, with 5 bases between. Germline V gives CDR1 SEHNR, CDR2 FQNEAQ (reference sequence). The CDR3 nucleotides are TGTGCCAGCAGCTATGAAACAGATACGCAGTATTTT. This translates into CASSYETDTQYF.

This clonotype came up many times. V gene TRBV15 combines with J gene TRBJ2-7, with D unclear. Germline CDR1 and CDR2: LNHNV and YYDKDF (reference sequence). Trimming pared 0 bases from V and 6 bases from J, leaving 9 bases between. The CDR3 has 13 residues. CDR3: CATSRDPFGEQYF. For the CDR3, the DNA is TGTGCCACCAGCAGAGATCCCTTTGGCGAGCAGTACTTC.

Note on this clonotype: This may be a read error: a much more frequent sequence differs by one nucleotide. The V and J genes are TRBV20-1 and TRBJ2-5; TRBD2 aligns across 7 bases. The CDR3 contains 12 residues. V was clipped by 7 bases and J by 11 bases; unmatched bases: 13. Looked up from germline, CDR1 is DFQATT and CDR2 is SNEGSKA (reference sequence). Here the CDR3 reads CSGGRRGDEQYF. Here the CDR3 DNA reads TGCAGTGGGGGGAGACGGGGGGATGAGCAGTACTTC.

This clonotype was observed a handful of times. A much more abundant neighbour one base away suggests this may be a read error. This sequence joins TRBV12-3 or TRBV12-4 and TRBJ2-6, with D possibly TRBD2 on 5 matching bases. The CDR3 is made up of 16 amino acids. In nucleotides, the CDR3 is TGTGCCGGCAGTTTAGTCACGGGGTCTGGGGCCAACGTCCTGACTTTC. This translates into CAGSLVTGSGANVLTF.

This clonotype was counted many times. This sequence joins TRBV7-2 and TRBJ2-3, with D tentatively TRBD2 (5 bases). The V gene lost 3 bases and the J gene lost 6 bases, with 13 bases spanning the gap. The CDR3 is 14 residues long. Germline V lookup: CDR1 SGHTA, CDR2 FQGNSA. CDR3 bases: TGTGCCAGCAGCTTGGACTCTCCCGGCGATACGCAGTATTTT. It codes for CASSLDSPGDTQYF. The complete variable domain, with remaining parts taken from reference TRBV7-2 and TRBJ2-3, reads GAGVSQSPSNKVTEKGKDVELRCDPISGHTALYWYRQSLGQGLEFLIYFQGNSAPDKSGLPSDRFSAERTGGSVSTLTIQRTQQEDSAVYLCASSLDSPGDTQYFGPGTRLTVL.

This clonotype occurred a few times. A much larger clone sits a single nucleotide away, making a read error possible. The chain joins TRBV7-2 to TRBJ2-7; maybe TRBD1 (7 bases). The CDR3 covers 14 residues. Germline CDR1 is SGHTA and CDR2 is FQGNSA. V gave up 5 bases and J gave up 10 bases, with 21 bases separating them. The CDR3 nucleotides are TGTGCCAGCAGCCGGGGGACAGCTCAAGAGGCCCAGTACTTC. It codes for CASSRGTAQEAQYF. The full variable domain, with the rest looked up from reference TRBV7-2 and TRBJ2-7, is GAGVSQSPSNKVTEKGKDVELRCDPISGHTALYWYRQSLGQGLEFLIYFQGNSAPDKSGLPSDRFSAERTGGSVSTLTIQRTQQEDSAVYLCASSRGTAQEAQYFGPGTRLTVT.

The V gene is TRBV30, the J gene TRBJ2-1, with D uncertain. Germline V gene sequence: CDR1 GTSNPN, CDR2 SVGIG (reference sequence). V was shortened by 2 bases and J by 7 bases, with 15 bases between the two germline ends. CDR3 length: 14 residues. CDR3 residues: CAWSLPIDKNEQFF. The CDR3 nucleotides are TGTGCCTGGAGTTTACCTATCGATAAGAATGAGCAGTTCTTC.